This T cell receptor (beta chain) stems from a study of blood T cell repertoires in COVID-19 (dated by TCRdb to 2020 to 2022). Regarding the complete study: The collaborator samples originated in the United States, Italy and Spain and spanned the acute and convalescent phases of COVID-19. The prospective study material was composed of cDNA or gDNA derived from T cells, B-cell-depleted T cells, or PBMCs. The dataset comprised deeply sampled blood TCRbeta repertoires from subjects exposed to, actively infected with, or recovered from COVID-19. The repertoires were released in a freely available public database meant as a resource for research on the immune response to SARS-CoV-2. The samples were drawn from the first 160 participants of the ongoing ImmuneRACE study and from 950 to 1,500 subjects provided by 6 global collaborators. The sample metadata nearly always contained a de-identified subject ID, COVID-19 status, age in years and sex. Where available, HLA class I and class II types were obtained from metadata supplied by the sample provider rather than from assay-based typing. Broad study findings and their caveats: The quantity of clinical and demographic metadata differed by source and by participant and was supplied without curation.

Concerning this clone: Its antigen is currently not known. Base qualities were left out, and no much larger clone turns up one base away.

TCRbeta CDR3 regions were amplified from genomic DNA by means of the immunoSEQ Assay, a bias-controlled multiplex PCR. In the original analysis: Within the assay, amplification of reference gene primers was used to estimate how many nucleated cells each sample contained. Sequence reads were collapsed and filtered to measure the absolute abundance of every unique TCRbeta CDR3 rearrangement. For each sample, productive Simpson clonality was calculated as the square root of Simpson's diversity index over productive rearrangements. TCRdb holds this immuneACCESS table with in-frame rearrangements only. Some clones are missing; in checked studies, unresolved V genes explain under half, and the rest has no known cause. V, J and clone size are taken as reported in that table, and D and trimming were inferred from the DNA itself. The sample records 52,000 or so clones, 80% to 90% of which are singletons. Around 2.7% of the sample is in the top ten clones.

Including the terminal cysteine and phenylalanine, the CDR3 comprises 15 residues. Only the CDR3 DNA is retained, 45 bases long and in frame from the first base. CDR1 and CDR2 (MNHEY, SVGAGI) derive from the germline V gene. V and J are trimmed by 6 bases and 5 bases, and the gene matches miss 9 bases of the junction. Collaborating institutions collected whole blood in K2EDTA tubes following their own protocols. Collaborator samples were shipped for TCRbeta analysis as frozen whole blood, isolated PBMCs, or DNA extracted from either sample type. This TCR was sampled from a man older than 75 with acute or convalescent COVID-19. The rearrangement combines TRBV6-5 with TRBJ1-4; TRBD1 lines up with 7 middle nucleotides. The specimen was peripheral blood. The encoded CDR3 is CASRRQGPGNEKLFF. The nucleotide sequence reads TGTGCCAGCAGACGACAGGGCCCCGGCAATGAAAAACTGTTTTTT.